The rows below give T cell receptor beta chains drawn from one sample of a study of CD8+ T cells in alopecia areata. Assay: immunoSEQ multiplex PCR; the TCRdb copy retains only in-frame clones and omits some. The sample consists of about 270,000 clones, 45% to 70% of them appearing once. This material consisted of CD4+ T cells sorted from blood, taken around week 54, from a patient treated with tofacitinib. These receptors came from a human donor with alopecia areata. CDR3s include the opening cysteine and the closing phenylalanine or tryptophan. D genes are given only for firm matches. Clone size is shown for a subset of rows, as once, few, many or a class of expanded clone.

V	size	D	J	CDR3	DNA
TRBV30	NA	TRBD2	TRBJ2-4	CAWSTPTGGAKNIQYF	TGTGCCTGGAGTACCCCCACCGGGGGGGCCAAAAACATTCAGTACTTC
TRBV5-6	few	TRBD1	TRBJ2-1	CASSLQTGQGSGEQFF	TGTGCCAGCAGCTTACAAACGGGACAGGGGAGTGGTGAGCAGTTCTTC
TRBV30	NA	NA	TRBJ1-6	CAWSVQGVGSPLHF	TGTGCCTGGAGTGTACAGGGAGTGGGGTCACCCCTCCACTTT
TRBV13	NA	NA	TRBJ1-5	CASSLGSNQPQHF	TGTGCCAGCAGCTTAGGTAGCAATCAGCCCCAGCATTTT
TRBV30	NA	NA	TRBJ1-2	CAWSLRFSGYTF	TGTGCCTGGAGCCTACGTTTTAGTGGCTACACCTTC
TRBV10-3	NA	TRBD1	TRBJ2-7	CAISEAGQGSYEQYF	TGTGCCATCAGTGAAGCGGGACAGGGGTCGTACGAGCAGTACTTC
TRBV7-9	once	NA	TRBJ1-1	CASSEGRFPEAFF	TGTGCCAGCAGCGAGGGAAGGTTCCCTGAAGCTTTCTTT
TRBV25-1	NA	TRBD1	TRBJ1-2	CASSVGTGYGYTF	TGTGCCAGCAGTGTCGGGACAGGGTATGGCTACACCTTC
TRBV29-1	NA	TRBD2	TRBJ2-3	CSLNAGGLGADTQYF	TGCAGCCTAAACGCGGGGGGGCTAGGAGCAGATACGCAGTATTTT
TRBV2	NA	NA	TRBJ2-5	CASRSQGLETQYF	TGTGCCAGCAGATCACAGGGTTTGGAGACCCAGTACTTC
TRBV25-1	NA	NA	TRBJ1-2	CASRPGLNYGYTF	TGTGCCAGCAGACCTGGGTTAAACTATGGCTACACCTTC
TRBV29-1	NA	TRBD1	TRBJ1-4	CSARGGTGQEKLFF	TGCAGCGCCCGAGGGGGGACAGGGCAGGAAAAACTGTTTTTT
TRBV4-1	NA	NA	TRBJ1-1	CASSQDRGNTEAFF	TGCGCCAGCAGCCAAGACAGGGGGAACACTGAAGCTTTCTTT
TRBV6-5	NA	NA	TRBJ1-5	CASRVSLNQPQHF	TGTGCCAGCAGAGTATCCCTCAATCAGCCCCAGCATTTT
TRBV5-4	NA	NA	TRBJ2-3	CASSLGGRTTDTQYF	TGTGCCAGCAGCTTGGGGGGCAGGACCACAGATACGCAGTATTTT
TRBV7-9	NA	TRBD2	TRBJ2-5	CASSPLAGLGETQYF	TGTGCCAGCAGCCCCCTAGCGGGGCTTGGGGAGACCCAGTACTTC
TRBV6-5	once	NA	TRBJ2-5	CASSQDRSQETQYF	TGTGCCAGCAGCCAAGACAGGTCCCAAGAGACCCAGTACTTC
TRBV6-1	NA	TRBD2	TRBJ2-5	CASSPSGVQETQYF	TGTGCCAGCAGTCCTAGCGGGGTACAAGAGACCCAGTACTTC
TRBV19	NA	NA	TRBJ1-1	CASSIGTAEAFF	TGTGCCAGTAGTATAGGGACAGCTGAAGCTTTCTTT
TRBV7-2	NA	NA	TRBJ2-5	CASSLVYQETQYF	TGTGCCAGCAGCTTAGTCTACCAAGAGACCCAGTACTTC
TRBV6-6	few	NA	TRBJ1-5	CASSYSDSQQPQHF	TGTGCCAGCAGTTACTCGGACAGCCAACAGCCCCAGCATTTT
TRBV29-1	NA	NA	TRBJ2-1	CSVEEGFF	TGCAGCGTTGAAGAAGGGTTCTTC
TRBV5-4	NA	NA	TRBJ2-6	CASSLVWSSGANVLTF	TGTGCCAGCAGCTTGGTTTGGAGCTCTGGGGCCAACGTCCTGACTTTC
TRBV30	NA	TRBD2	TRBJ2-5	CAWSVGLVRGETQYF	TGTGCCTGGAGTGTAGGACTAGTGCGGGGAGAGACCCAGTACTTC
TRBV30	NA	NA	TRBJ1-6	CAWDRLESPLHF	TGTGCCTGGGACAGGTTAGAATCACCCCTCCACTTT
TRBV19	few	TRBD1	TRBJ1-1	CASSPYGQGTEAFF	TGTGCCAGTAGTCCTTACGGACAGGGGACTGAAGCTTTCTTT
TRBV7-9	NA	NA	TRBJ1-2	CASSFSGYGYTF	TGTGCCAGCAGCTTTTCCGGGTACGGCTACACCTTC
TRBV5-1	NA	NA	TRBJ2-5	CASSSWFGETQYF	TGCGCCAGCAGCTCGTGGTTCGGAGAGACCCAGTACTTC
TRBV14	NA	NA	TRBJ1-2	CASSQELTGLGYTF	TGTGCCAGCAGCCAAGAACTTACCGGGCTTGGCTACACCTTC
TRBV11-2	NA	TRBD2	TRBJ2-3	CASSTSGGDTDTQYF	TGTGCCAGCTCCACTAGCGGGGGGGACACAGATACGCAGTATTTT
TRBV6-5	NA	NA	TRBJ2-7	CASSYSGTSYEQYF	TGTGCCAGCAGTTACTCCGGGACCTCCTACGAGCAGTACTTC
TRBV5-6	NA	NA	TRBJ1-5	CASSFGRNQPQHF	TGTGCCAGCAGCTTTGGGCGGAATCAGCCCCAGCATTTT
TRBV6-5	NA	NA	TRBJ1-6	CASSGLQGDF	TGTGCCAGCAGTGGTCTTCAAGGAGACTTT
TRBV29-1	NA	NA	TRBJ2-7	CSVEEAYEQYF	TGCAGCGTCGAGGAAGCCTACGAGCAGTACTTC
TRBV15	NA	NA	TRBJ1-5	CATSRDFYQPQHF	TGTGCCACCAGCAGAGATTTTTACCAGCCCCAGCATTTT
TRBV9	NA	TRBD1	TRBJ2-7	CASSATGDEQYF	TGTGCCAGCAGCGCTACAGGGGACGAGCAGTACTTC
TRBV30	NA	TRBD1	TRBJ2-7	CAWQTGAFGYEQYF	TGTGCCTGGCAGACAGGGGCCTTCGGCTACGAGCAGTACTTC
TRBV4-1	few	TRBD1	TRBJ1-2	CASRFTTGEGYTF	TGCGCCAGCAGATTTACTACAGGGGAAGGCTACACCTTC
TRBV30	NA	NA	TRBJ1-6	CAWTAGRSPLHF	TGTGCCTGGACGGCAGGCCGGTCACCCCTCCACTTT
TRBV29-1	NA	TRBD1	TRBJ2-2	CSVSRDRGMELFF	TGCAGCGTATCCCGGGACAGGGGCATGGAGCTGTTTTTT
TRBV4-2	NA	TRBD1	TRBJ2-3	CASSQITGTAAYTDTQYF	TGTGCCAGCAGCCAGATTACCGGGACAGCGGCATACACAGATACGCAGTATTTT
TRBV6-5	NA	NA	TRBJ1-4	CASSYSGGGEKLFF	TGTGCCAGCAGTTACTCTGGGGGAGGTGAAAAACTGTTTTTT
TRBV4-2	few	NA	TRBJ1-4	CASSQDRGGENEKLFF	TGTGCCAGCAGCCAAGATCGGGGAGGGGAAAATGAAAAACTGTTTTTT
TRBV27	NA	TRBD1	TRBJ1-2	CASSFDRGRDGYTF	TGTGCCAGCAGTTTTGACAGGGGGCGAGATGGCTACACCTTC
TRBV10-3	NA	TRBD2	TRBJ2-1	CAIRLGLADSYNEQFF	TGTGCCATCAGGCTGGGACTAGCGGACTCCTACAATGAGCAGTTCTTC
TRBV30	NA	NA	TRBJ1-2	CAWRRGFGYTF	TGTGCCTGGAGGAGGGGGTTCGGCTACACCTTC
TRBV2	few	NA	TRBJ2-4	CASSERRVAKNIQYF	TGTGCCAGCAGTGAGAGAAGAGTAGCCAAAAACATTCAGTACTTC